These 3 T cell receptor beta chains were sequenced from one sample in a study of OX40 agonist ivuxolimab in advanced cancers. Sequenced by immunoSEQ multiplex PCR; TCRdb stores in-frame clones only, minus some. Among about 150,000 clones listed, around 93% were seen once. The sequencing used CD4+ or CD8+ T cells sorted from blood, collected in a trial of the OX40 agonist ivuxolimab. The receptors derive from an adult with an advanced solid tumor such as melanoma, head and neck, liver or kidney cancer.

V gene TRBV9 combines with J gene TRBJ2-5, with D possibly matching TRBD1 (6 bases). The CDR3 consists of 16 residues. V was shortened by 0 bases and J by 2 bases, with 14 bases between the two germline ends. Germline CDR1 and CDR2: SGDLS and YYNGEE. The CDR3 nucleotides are TGTGCCAGCAGCGTAGCGTTGGGGGCGAGACAAGAGACCCAGTACTTC. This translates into CASSVALGARQETQYF.

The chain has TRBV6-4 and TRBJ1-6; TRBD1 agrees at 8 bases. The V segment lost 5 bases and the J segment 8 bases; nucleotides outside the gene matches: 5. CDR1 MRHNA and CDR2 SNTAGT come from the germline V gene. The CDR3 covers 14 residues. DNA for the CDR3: TGTGCCAGCAGTAGACAGGGGTCGGATTCACCCCTCCACTTT. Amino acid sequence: CASSRQGSDSPLHF.

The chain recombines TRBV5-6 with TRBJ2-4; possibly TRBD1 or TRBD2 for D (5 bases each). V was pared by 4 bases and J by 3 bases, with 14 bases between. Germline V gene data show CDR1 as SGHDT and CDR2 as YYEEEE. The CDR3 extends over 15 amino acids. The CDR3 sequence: CASSGGDSYKNIQYF. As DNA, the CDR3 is TGTGCCAGCAGCGGAGGTGACAGTTACAAAAACATTCAGTACTTC.